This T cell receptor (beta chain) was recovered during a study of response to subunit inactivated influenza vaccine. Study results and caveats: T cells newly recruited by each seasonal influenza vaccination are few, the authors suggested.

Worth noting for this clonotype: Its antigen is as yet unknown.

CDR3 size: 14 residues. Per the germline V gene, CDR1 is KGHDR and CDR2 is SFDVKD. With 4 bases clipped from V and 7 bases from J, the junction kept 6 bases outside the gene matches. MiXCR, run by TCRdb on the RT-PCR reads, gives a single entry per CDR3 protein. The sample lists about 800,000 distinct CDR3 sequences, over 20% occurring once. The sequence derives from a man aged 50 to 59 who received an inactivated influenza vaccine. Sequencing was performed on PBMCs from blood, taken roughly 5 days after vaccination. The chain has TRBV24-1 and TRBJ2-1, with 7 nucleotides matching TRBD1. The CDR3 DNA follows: TGTGCCACCAGTGACCACGGGACAGCGAATGAGCAGTTCTTC. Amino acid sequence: CATSDHGTANEQFF.